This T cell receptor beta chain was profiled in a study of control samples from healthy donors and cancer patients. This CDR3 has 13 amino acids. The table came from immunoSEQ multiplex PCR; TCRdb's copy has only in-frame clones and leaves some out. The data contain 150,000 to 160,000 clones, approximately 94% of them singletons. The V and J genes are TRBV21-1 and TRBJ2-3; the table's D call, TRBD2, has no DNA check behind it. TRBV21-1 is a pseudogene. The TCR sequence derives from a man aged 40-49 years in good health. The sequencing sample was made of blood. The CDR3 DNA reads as TGTGCCAGCAGCAAAACATTGTCTAGCGCGCAGTATTTT. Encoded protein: CASSKTLSSAQYF.